This is a list of T cell receptor beta chains from one sample in a study of memory CD4+ T cells and cytomegalovirus serostatus. Here immunoSEQ multiplex PCR was the method, and the copy in TCRdb shows in-frame clones only, minus some. In the table there are over 50,000 clones, around three quarters of which are singletons. Sequenced sample: memory CD4+ T cells from blood. These receptors came from an adult in good health and CMV-seronegative. Both conserved end residues are part of each CDR3. The D gene is left open where the match is weak. Expanded clones are given a class, and other clones once, few, many or no size at all.

V	J	D	size	CDR3	DNA
TRBV7-8	TRBJ2-5	NA	NA	CASSFGLSETQYF	TGTGCCAGCAGCTTTGGCCTTAGTGAGACCCAGTACTTC
TRBV19	TRBJ2-7	NA	NA	CASTSTGNSGYEQYF	TGTGCCAGTACCTCCACAGGAAACTCCGGCTACGAGCAGTACTTC
TRBV12-5	TRBJ1-2	TRBD1	NA	CASGLGQGNYGYTF	TGTGCTAGTGGTCTGGGACAGGGGAACTATGGCTACACCTTC
TRBV30	TRBJ2-2	TRBD1	NA	CAWHRTGGTGELFF	TGTGCCTGGCATAGGACAGGGGGGACCGGGGAGCTGTTTTTT
TRBV29-1	TRBJ2-2	NA	NA	CSVRSSGELFF	TGCAGCGTAAGGAGTTCCGGGGAGCTGTTTTTT
TRBV7-2	TRBJ1-2	NA	once	CASSLGSGFSNYGYTF	TGTGCCAGCAGCTTAGGTTCGGGGTTCTCTAACTATGGCTACACCTTC
TRBV11-2	TRBJ2-1	TRBD2	few	CASSPGLAVYNEQFF	TGTGCCAGCAGCCCGGGACTAGCGGTTTACAATGAGCAGTTCTTC
TRBV6-5	TRBJ2-7	TRBD2	once	CASRTSGRALEQYF	TGTGCCAGCCGGACTAGCGGGAGGGCGCTCGAGCAGTACTTC
TRBV19	TRBJ2-2	TRBD2	NA	CASRKAGLDGPGELFF	TGTGCCAGTAGGAAGGCAGGACTAGATGGTCCCGGGGAGCTGTTTTTT
TRBV2	TRBJ1-4	NA	NA	CASSLSPGTGREKLFF	TGTGCCAGCAGTCTTAGTCCCGGGACGGGGAGGGAAAAACTGTTTTTT
TRBV11-2	TRBJ2-7	NA	NA	CASSSRTQAKAYEQYF	TGTGCCAGCAGCTCAAGAACCCAGGCCAAAGCTTACGAGCAGTACTTC
TRBV28	TRBJ1-1	TRBD1	NA	CASSHPGTGRAFF	TGTGCCAGCAGTCATCCCGGGACAGGGCGAGCTTTCTTT
TRBV5-1	TRBJ2-3	NA	NA	CASSLGLQSTDTQYF	TGCGCCAGCAGCTTGGGGCTACAGAGCACAGATACGCAGTATTTT
TRBV6-5	TRBJ2-3	NA	NA	CASSLPDRGMSQYF	TGTGCCAGCAGTCTCCCGGATCGGGGCATGTCGCAGTATTTT
TRBV4-3	TRBJ2-7	TRBD1	NA	CASSPGTGGFEQYF	TGCGCCAGCAGCCCCGGGACAGGGGGCTTCGAGCAGTACTTC
TRBV10-3	TRBJ1-1	NA	NA	CAISDSGRTEAFF	TGTGCCATCAGTGACTCTGGTCGTACTGAAGCTTTCTTT
TRBV27	TRBJ1-5	NA	NA	CASSSGGGNNQPQHF	TGTGCCAGCAGTTCTGGCGGGGGAAACAATCAGCCCCAGCATTTT
TRBV6-1	TRBJ2-2	NA	NA	CASSARGRIEELFF	TGTGCCAGCAGTGCCAGGGGGAGGATTGAGGAGCTGTTTTTT
TRBV15	TRBJ2-2	NA	medium-sized	CATSRDYSNTGELFF	TGTGCCACCAGCAGGGACTATTCGAACACCGGGGAGCTGTTTTTT
TRBV6-1	TRBJ2-7	TRBD2	NA	CASTLGEGRYEQYF	TGTGCCAGCACCCTTGGGGAGGGGCGCTACGAGCAGTACTTC
TRBV7-6	TRBJ2-7	TRBD1	NA	CASSRTGDEQYF	TGTGCCAGCAGCAGGACAGGGGACGAGCAGTACTTC
TRBV18	TRBJ1-5	TRBD1	once	CASSLQGANQPQHF	TGTGCCAGCTCACTACAGGGGGCGAATCAGCCCCAGCATTTT
TRBV28	TRBJ2-7	TRBD1	NA	CASSLKDRLQYF	TGTGCCAGCAGTTTAAAGGACAGGTTGCAGTACTTC
TRBV6-1	TRBJ1-2	TRBD1	NA	CASRGGPGTAGTF	TGTGCCAGCAGGGGGGGTCCCGGGACAGCCGGCACCTTC
TRBV7-6	TRBJ1-1	NA	NA	CASSLGARLTNTEAFF	TGTGCCAGCAGCCTGGGGGCCAGGCTGACGAACACTGAAGCTTTCTTT
TRBV6-1	TRBJ1-6	NA	NA	CASQTRVHNSPLHF	TGTGCCAGCCAAACACGGGTGCATAATTCACCCCTCCACTTT
TRBV27	TRBJ2-5	NA	NA	CASSLGQGPLETQYF	TGTGCCAGCAGTTTAGGGCAGGGCCCTCTAGAGACCCAGTACTTC
TRBV6-5	TRBJ2-1	TRBD2	NA	CASSLSGGYNEQFF	TGTGCCAGCAGTCTTAGCGGGGGGTACAATGAGCAGTTCTTC
TRBV7-8	TRBJ2-7	NA	NA	CASSRDRSYEQYF	TGTGCCAGCAGCAGAGACAGGTCCTACGAGCAGTACTTC
TRBV11-2	TRBJ1-3	NA	NA	CASSSLGSGNTIYF	TGTGCCAGCAGCTCCCTCGGTTCCGGAAACACCATATATTTT
TRBV2	TRBJ1-1	NA	NA	CASGKQDLNTEAFF	TGTGCCAGCGGTAAACAGGACCTTAACACTGAAGCTTTCTTT
TRBV19	TRBJ2-7	NA	NA	CASGPGLTNNYEQYF	TGTGCCAGTGGCCCCGGACTAACAAACAACTACGAGCAGTACTTC
TRBV7-2	TRBJ1-5	NA	NA	CASRPYGQPQHF	TGTGCCAGCAGACCCTACGGGCAGCCCCAGCATTTT
TRBV6-6	TRBJ1-5	NA	NA	CASRDRVLENQPQHF	TGTGCCAGCAGGGACAGAGTATTAGAGAATCAGCCCCAGCATTTT
TRBV9	TRBJ1-1	NA	NA	CASSRPNTEAFF	TGTGCCAGCAGCCGCCCGAACACTGAAGCTTTCTTT
TRBV28	TRBJ2-7	TRBD2	once	CASRPGRENEQYF	TGTGCCAGCAGGCCTGGGAGGGAAAACGAGCAGTACTTC
TRBV6-1	TRBJ1-5	NA	many	CASSEAGEGSQPQHF	TGTGCCAGCAGTGAAGCGGGGGAGGGCAGTCAGCCCCAGCATTTT
TRBV19	TRBJ1-2	NA	NA	CASAVPGQNSNYGYTF	TGTGCCAGTGCCGTCCCCGGACAGAATTCTAACTATGGCTACACCTTC
TRBV27	TRBJ1-1	NA	NA	CASSFGYMNTEAFF	TGTGCCAGCAGTTTCGGTTACATGAACACTGAAGCTTTCTTT
TRBV10-2	TRBJ1-3	TRBD1	few	CASSRGLDGNTIYF	TGCGCCAGCAGCAGGGGGCTAGATGGAAACACCATATATTTT
TRBV11-2	TRBJ1-1	NA	few	CASRQPQGTEAFF	TGTGCCAGCAGACAACCTCAGGGGACTGAAGCTTTCTTT
TRBV18	TRBJ2-5	TRBD2	NA	CASSPIAGIQETQYF	TGTGCCAGCTCTCCAATAGCGGGAATACAAGAGACCCAGTACTTC
TRBV5-1	TRBJ2-3	NA	NA	CASSLSGGALTDTQYF	TGCGCCAGCAGCTTGTCAGGGGGGGCCCTCACAGATACGCAGTATTTT
TRBV9	TRBJ1-3	NA	NA	CASSEGLGSGVGNTIYF	TGTGCCAGCAGCGAGGGGCTTGGGTCAGGGGTCGGAAACACCATATATTTT
TRBV5-1	TRBJ2-1	NA	NA	CASSPRTRGDNEQFF	TGCGCCAGCAGCCCGAGGACAAGGGGGGACAATGAGCAGTTCTTC
TRBV19	TRBJ1-6	TRBD1	NA	CASSHGTGDSPLHF	TGTGCCAGTAGTCACGGGACAGGGGATTCACCCCTCCACTTT
TRBV4-2	TRBJ2-1	TRBD2	NA	CASRRGGADNEQFF	TGTGCCAGTAGGCGCGGGGGGGCCGACAATGAGCAGTTCTTC
TRBV10-3	TRBJ1-2	NA	NA	CAISEGPRGYGYTF	TGTGCCATCAGTGAGGGCCCAAGGGGCTATGGCTACACCTTC
TRBV4-3	TRBJ2-1	NA	NA	CASRLSPSSSYNEQFF	TGCGCCAGCAGACTATCACCCAGCAGCTCCTACAATGAGCAGTTCTTC
TRBV7-2	TRBJ1-2	NA	NA	CASSLGMGSAGWTF	TGTGCCAGCAGCTTAGGGATGGGGTCGGCAGGGTGGACCTTC